This entry lists 5 T cell receptor beta chains sequenced from one sample in a study of blood T cell repertoires in COVID-19. Sequencing used immunoSEQ multiplex PCR; TCRdb keeps in-frame clones, though not all of them. Of about 280,000 clones listed, roughly 85% are singletons. The sequencing input was PBMCs or T cells enriched from blood (not recorded which). These TCRs come from a man in his forties who had been exposed to COVID-19.

The J gene is TRBJ1-1, the V gene TRBV5-1; D is ambiguous. The ends were cut back, 6 bases at V and 11 bases at J, with 20 bases in the middle. The CDR3 runs 13 residues. Germline V gene lookup returns CDR1 SGHRS and CDR2 YFSETQ. The DNA for the CDR3 is TGCGCCAGCAAGGTAAGGTCGGACTCAACCGCTTTCTTT. It translates to CASKVRSDSTAFF.

V usage is TRBV15 and J usage is TRBJ2-7, with a possible D match to TRBD1 (5 bases). Looked up from germline, CDR1 is LNHNV and CDR2 is YYDKDF (reference sequence). This CDR3 is built from 15 residues. The V end was cut by 0 bases, the J end by 0 bases, with 9 bases between. The CDR3 region has the DNA TGTGCCACCAGCAGAGATCCAGGGTTCTCCTACGAGCAGTACTTC. This gives the protein CATSRDPGFSYEQYF.

This chain links TRBV6-4 with TRBJ2-1; 11 nucleotides agree with TRBD2. V lost 6 bases to trimming and J lost 7 bases; unmatched junction nucleotides: 8. Germline V gene lookup returns CDR1 MRHNA and CDR2 SNTAGT. The CDR3 has 15 residues. The CDR3 reads CASRKLAGEVNEQFF. Here the CDR3 DNA reads TGTGCCAGCAGAAAACTAGCGGGAGAAGTAAATGAGCAGTTCTTC.

The chain employs TRBV2 and TRBJ2-1; TRBD1 matches 7 bases. This CDR3 comprises 13 residues. V was pared by 4 bases and J by 4 bases, with 1 base of the junction left unmatched. Germline V gene lookup returns CDR1 SNHLY and CDR2 FYNNEI. In DNA form, the CDR3 reads TGTGCCAGCAGTGGGACAGGATACAATGAGCAGTTCTTC. Its translation is CASSGTGYNEQFF.

The rearrangement uses TRBV5-1 and TRBJ2-1; D is ambiguous. This CDR3 has 16 residues. CDR1 is SGHRS and CDR2 is YFSETQ in the germline V gene. Trimming left V 0 bases short and J 5 bases short, with 15 bases between. The CDR3 is CASSLGRVRGDNEQFF. CDR3 nucleotide sequence: TGCGCCAGCAGCTTGGGTCGGGTACGAGGAGACAATGAGCAGTTCTTC.